This TCR beta chain emerged from a study of blood T cells in healthy people across ages. CDR1 MGHRA and CDR2 YSYEKL come from the germline V gene. J was trimmed by 11 bases and V by 1 base; bases with no gene match: 10. The CDR3 totals 14 residues. Notes on this clonotype: A read error may explain this, as a much larger clone is one base away.

Combining a sample-barcoded 5' primer with a J-beta primer mix, a second PCR ran for roughly 6 to 12 cycles. Researchers report that each sample yielded at least 3 million CDR3-containing paired-end reads. TCRdb recomputed calls from the 5' RACE reads with MiXCR, one row per CDR3 protein. The sample shows 870,000 or so distinct CDR3 sequences, under 35% of them seen only once. This chain links TRBV4-1 with TRBJ2-5; 7 bases map to TRBD2. The clonotype was recovered from a woman aged 80 or older in good health. Sequencing used blood. The DNA of the CDR3 is TGCGCCAGCAGCCAAGGGGGGGGTCCCTACGGGCAGTACTTC. It translates to CASSQGGGPYGQYF.